This entry lists 22 T cell receptor beta chains sequenced from one sample in a study of T cells expressing NK-cell markers. TCRdb reprocessed the 5' RACE reads, with one entry per CDR3 protein and no DNA. The repertoire table contains almost 450,000 distinct CDR3 sequences. The sequenced sample was blood T cells: a sorted CD56 or NKG2C T cell subset, CD4+ or CD8+ T cells, or bulk PBMC T cells (not recorded which). All receptors derive from a woman between 18 and 69 years old in good health.

The chain carries TRBV20-1 and TRBJ1-1. This CDR3 comprises 11 residues. In germline, CDR1 is DFQATT, CDR2 SNEGSKA (reference sequence). CDR3 amino acids: CSAEVEIEAFF.

The chain links TRBV7-9 to TRBJ2-5; without DNA, the TCRdb call of TRBD2 cannot be checked. The CDR3 is 15 amino acids. Germline CDR1 SEHNR, CDR2 FQNEAQ (reference sequence). The CDR3 spells CASSHGPGISETQYF.

The gene calls are TRBV5-1 and TRBJ2-1. Germline V gives CDR1 SGHRS, CDR2 YFSETQ. The CDR3 is 11 amino acids. The CDR3 sequence is CASHLANEQFF.

The chain links TRBV28 to TRBJ2-5; the D call of TRBD1 rests on TCRdb alone, since no DNA is present to check it. The CDR3 spans 14 residues. Germline CDR1 MDHEN, CDR2 SYDVKM. CDR3 sequence: CASSFVGHQETQYF.

The chain's CDR3 is CASSHGQGGTDTQYF. The V gene is TRBV4-2, the J gene TRBJ2-3; TCRdb's assignment of TRBD1 cannot be checked, as there is no DNA. CDR3 length: 15 residues. Germline V gene data show CDR1 as LGHNA and CDR2 as YNFKEQ.

This chain uses TRBV3-1 with TRBJ1-5; no DNA is available, so the TRBD1 call from TCRdb remains unchecked. Germline CDR1 LGHDT, CDR2 YNNKEL (reference sequence). CDR3 length: 17 residues. The CDR3 loop reads CASSQDGRGIGNQPQHF.

This clonotype counts as medium-sized (0.01 to 0.1%) by frequency. The genes are TRBV11-2 and TRBJ2-5. The CDR3 is made up of 13 amino acids. Germline V gives CDR1 SGHAT, CDR2 FQNNGV. The CDR3 here is CASSLWRQETQYF.

This chain joins TRBV5-1 and TRBJ1-4; TCRdb selects TRBD1, and the lack of DNA leaves this call unchecked. Germline-derived CDR1 and CDR2 are SGHRS and YFSETQ. The CDR3 length is 20 residues. CDR3 in amino acids: CASSLKPQGILEGGNEKLFF. Filled out from reference TRBV5-1 and TRBJ1-4, the complete variable domain reads KAGVTQTPRYLIKTRGQQVTLSCSPISGHRSVSWYQQTPGQGLQFLFEYFSETQRNKGNFPGRFSGRQFSNSRSEMNVSTLELGDSALYLCASSLKPQGILEGGNEKLFFGSGTQLSVL.

This sequence joins TRBV19 and TRBJ2-1; TCRdb picks TRBD2, but there is no DNA to check that call. Germline V CDR1 and CDR2: LNHDA, SQIVND (reference sequence). There are 14 residues in the CDR3. CDR3 sequence: CASSPSRVYNEQFF.

This sequence joins TRBV15 and TRBJ2-2. This CDR3 spans 16 amino acids. Germline V lookup: CDR1 LNHNV, CDR2 YYDKDF (reference sequence). The CDR3 spells CATSRDSDGNTGELFF.

V is TRBV12-3 or TRBV12-4 and J is TRBJ1-1. The CDR3 consists of 12 residues. The CDR3 loop is CASSARGTEAFF.

The chain has TRBV12-3 or TRBV12-4 and TRBJ2-5; TCRdb gives TRBD1 as the D gene, but with no DNA this cannot be confirmed. CDR3 size: 12 residues. CDR3 sequence: CASSYGPITQYF.

The chain is built from TRBV12-3 or TRBV12-4 and TRBJ2-4; TCRdb's assignment of TRBD1 cannot be checked, as there is no DNA. There are 15 residues in the CDR3. The CDR3 region is CASSLPRGPQNIQYF.

The J gene is TRBJ2-5, the V gene TRBV7-2; TCRdb picks TRBD1, but there is no DNA to check that call. Germline V CDR1 and CDR2: SGHTA, FQGNSA. The CDR3 runs to 16 residues. This chain's CDR3 is CASSPAGQRGQETQYF.

The CDR3: CASSLGWGATTYNEQFF. This chain uses TRBV11-2 with TRBJ2-1; TCRdb reports TRBD1, a call that lacks DNA to check it against. Germline V gives CDR1 SGHAT, CDR2 FQNNGV. The CDR3 totals 17 residues.

The gene calls are TRBV6-5 and TRBJ2-7; TCRdb names TRBD2, which stays unverified in the absence of DNA. Germline assignment: CDR1 MNHEY and CDR2 SVGAGI. There are 13 residues in the CDR3. CDR3 sequence: CASSYGPGNEQYF.

The chain combines TRBV29-1 with TRBJ1-2; the TCRdb call, TRBD1, lacks DNA for checking. CDR1 is SQVTM, CDR2 ANQGSEA, per germline. CDR3 length: 14 amino acids. The CDR3 region is CSVEGYGAAYGYTF.

V and J are TRBV5-4 and TRBJ2-1; without DNA, the TCRdb call of TRBD1 cannot be checked. The CDR3 covers 13 residues. Germline V gene lookup returns CDR1 SGHNT and CDR2 YYREEE (reference sequence). CDR3 amino acids: CASRGASSNEQFF.

The CDR3 protein is CASSEGWSQGYTF. The J gene is TRBJ1-2, the V gene TRBV2. Germline CDR1 is SNHLY and CDR2 is FYNNEI. This CDR3 region has 13 residues.

The V call is TRBV5-1, the J call TRBJ1-1; TCRdb's D call, TRBD1, is unchecked because there is no DNA. The CDR3 spans 12 residues. The germline V gene has CDR1 SGHRS and CDR2 YFSETQ. CDR3 region: CASSLGQTEAFF.

The chain joins TRBV7-9 to TRBJ2-3; TCRdb gives TRBD1 as the D gene, but with no DNA this cannot be confirmed. Germline V gives CDR1 SEHNR, CDR2 FQNEAQ (reference sequence). This CDR3 comprises 13 residues. The CDR3 protein is CASSAGAGDTQYF.

V and J are TRBV28 and TRBJ2-7; TCRdb's assignment of TRBD1 cannot be checked, as there is no DNA. There are 17 residues in the CDR3. The germline V gene has CDR1 MDHEN and CDR2 SYDVKM. This chain's CDR3 is CASSLSRIGTESYEQYF.